The T cell receptor beta chain described here comes from a study of T cell responses to AZD1222 COVID-19 vaccine. Whole-study findings and limits: Nearly half of spike-specific TCRs reportedly target variant regions that are unmutated in the B.1.351 and B.1.1.7 variants. Baseline serostatus was positive in only six AZD1222 recipients. After the peak T cell response, and only then, were repertoires sampled.

On this clone itself: Its antigen is undetermined.

V dropped 0 bases and J dropped 3 bases, with 5 bases sitting between them. The CDR3 has 13 amino acids. CDR1 and CDR2 (germline): SGHNT, YENEEA. Sequenced by immunoSEQ multiplex PCR; TCRdb stores in-frame clones only, minus some. The sample records more than 50,000 clones, roughly 90% being singletons. The TCR comes from an adult in good health. The rearrangement uses TRBV11-3 and TRBJ1-1; no clear D gene. The source was peripheral blood, collected on day 0 of AZD1222 vaccination. The CDR3 loop is CASSLEADTEAFF. CDR3 DNA: TGTGCCAGCAGCTTAGAGGCGGACACTGAAGCTTTCTTT.